The following is a TCR beta chain sequence with its context. CDR3 size: 17 residues. The junction had 7 bases not matched to a gene; V was cut back by 0 bases and J by 6 bases. The V gene's germline CDR1 is SGHRS and CDR2 YFSETQ. This entry comes from a study of blood T cell repertoires in COVID-19. Here immunoSEQ multiplex PCR was the method, and the copy in TCRdb shows in-frame clones only, minus some. The sample carries 200,000 to 250,000 clones, roughly 80% recorded once. Enrolment of Seattle patients took place during active infection, and they were followed longitudinally. Source material: peripheral blood. This rearrangement joins TRBV5-1 to TRBJ2-1; TRBD2 aligns across 12 bases. The clonotype originates from a woman aged 70-85 years with COVID-19, enrolled during active disease. CDR3 coding DNA: TGCGCCAGCAGCTTGGTTCTAGCGGGAGGGGGATTCAATGAGCAGTTCTTC. This sequence encodes CASSLVLAGGGFNEQFF.